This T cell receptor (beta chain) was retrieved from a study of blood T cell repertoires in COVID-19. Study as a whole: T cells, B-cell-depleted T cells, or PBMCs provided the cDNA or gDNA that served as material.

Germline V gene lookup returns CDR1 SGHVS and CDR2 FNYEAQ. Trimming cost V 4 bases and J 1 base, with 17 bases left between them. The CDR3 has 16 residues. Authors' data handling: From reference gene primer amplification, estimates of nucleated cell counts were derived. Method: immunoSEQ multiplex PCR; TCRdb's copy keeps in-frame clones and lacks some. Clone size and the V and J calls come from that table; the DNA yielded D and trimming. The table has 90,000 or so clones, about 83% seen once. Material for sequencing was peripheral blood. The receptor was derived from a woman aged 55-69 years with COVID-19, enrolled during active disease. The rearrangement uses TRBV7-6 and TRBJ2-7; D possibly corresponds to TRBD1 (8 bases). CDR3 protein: CASSSEAGQASYEQYF. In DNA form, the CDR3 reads TGTGCCAGCAGCTCGGAAGCGGGACAGGCTTCCTACGAGCAGTACTTC.